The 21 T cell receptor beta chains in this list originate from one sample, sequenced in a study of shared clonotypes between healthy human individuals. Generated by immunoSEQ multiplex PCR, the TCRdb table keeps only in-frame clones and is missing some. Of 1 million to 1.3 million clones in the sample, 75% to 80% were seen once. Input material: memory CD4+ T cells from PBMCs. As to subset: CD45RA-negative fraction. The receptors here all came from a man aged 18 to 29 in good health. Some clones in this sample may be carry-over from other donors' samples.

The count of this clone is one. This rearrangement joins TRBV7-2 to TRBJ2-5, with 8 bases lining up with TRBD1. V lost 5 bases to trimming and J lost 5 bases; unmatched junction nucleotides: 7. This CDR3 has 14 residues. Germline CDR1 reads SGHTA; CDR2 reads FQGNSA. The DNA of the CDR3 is TGTGCCAGCAGCCCATGGACAGGGATCGAGACCCAGTACTTC. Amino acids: CASSPWTGIETQYF.

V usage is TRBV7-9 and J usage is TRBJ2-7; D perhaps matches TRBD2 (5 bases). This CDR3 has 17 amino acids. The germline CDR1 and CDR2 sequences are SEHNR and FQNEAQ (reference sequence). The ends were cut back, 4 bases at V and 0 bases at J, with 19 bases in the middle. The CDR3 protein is CASSSLEGLASSYEQYF. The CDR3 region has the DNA TGTGCCAGCAGCTCGCTGGAAGGACTGGCGAGCTCCTACGAGCAGTACTTC.

CDR3 coding DNA: TGTGCCAGCAGCTTGGAAAGGGAGACCAAAAACATTCAGTACTTC. Translation: CASSLERETKNIQYF. The chain employs TRBV5-4 and TRBJ2-4; D may be TRBD2 (5 bases). The V and J ends lost 0 bases and 2 bases respectively, with 9 bases between them. The CDR3 sequence is 15 residues long. Germline CDR1 SGHNT, CDR2 YYREEE (reference sequence). The entire variable domain, with the rest obtained from reference TRBV5-4 and TRBJ2-4, is as follows: ETGVTQSPTHLIKTRGQQVTLRCSSQSGHNTVSWYQQALGQGPQFIFQYYREEENGRGNFPPRFSGLQFPNYSSELNVNALELDDSALYLCASSLERETKNIQYFGAGTRLSVL.

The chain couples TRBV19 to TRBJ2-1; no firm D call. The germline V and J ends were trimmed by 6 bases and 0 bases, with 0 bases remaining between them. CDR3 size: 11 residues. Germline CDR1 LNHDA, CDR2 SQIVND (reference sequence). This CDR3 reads CASSSYNEQFF. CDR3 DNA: TGTGCCAGTAGCTCCTACAATGAGCAGTTCTTC.

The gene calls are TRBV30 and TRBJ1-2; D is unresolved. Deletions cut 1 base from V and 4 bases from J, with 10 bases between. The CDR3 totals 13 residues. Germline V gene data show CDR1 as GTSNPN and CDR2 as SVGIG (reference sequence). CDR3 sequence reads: CAWSGVTFYGYTF. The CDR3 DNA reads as TGTGCCTGGAGTGGCGTGACATTCTATGGCTACACCTTC.

The CDR3 nucleotides are TGTGCCATCAGTAAGACAGGGGGGGACGGGGATACGCAGTATTTT. Its translation: CAISKTGGDGDTQYF. The rearrangement uses TRBV10-3 and TRBJ2-3, with 9 bases that match TRBD1. The CDR3 contains 15 residues. Per the germline V gene, CDR1 is ENHRY and CDR2 is SYGVKD. The V segment lost 5 bases and the J segment 6 bases; nucleotides outside the gene matches: 9.

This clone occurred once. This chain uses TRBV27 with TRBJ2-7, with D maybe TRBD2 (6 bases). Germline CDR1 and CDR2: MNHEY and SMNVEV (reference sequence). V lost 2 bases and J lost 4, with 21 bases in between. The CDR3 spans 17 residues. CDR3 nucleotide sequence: TGTGCCAGCAGTTTACTTGGGCAGTCCCCCCGGGGGTACGAGCAGTACTTC. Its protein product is CASSLLGQSPRGYEQYF.

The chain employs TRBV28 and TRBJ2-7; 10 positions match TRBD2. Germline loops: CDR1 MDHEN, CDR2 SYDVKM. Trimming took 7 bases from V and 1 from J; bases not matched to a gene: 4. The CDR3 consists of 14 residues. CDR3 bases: TGTGCCAGCACCGTAGCGGGAGGATCCTACGAGCAGTACTTC. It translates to CASTVAGGSYEQYF.

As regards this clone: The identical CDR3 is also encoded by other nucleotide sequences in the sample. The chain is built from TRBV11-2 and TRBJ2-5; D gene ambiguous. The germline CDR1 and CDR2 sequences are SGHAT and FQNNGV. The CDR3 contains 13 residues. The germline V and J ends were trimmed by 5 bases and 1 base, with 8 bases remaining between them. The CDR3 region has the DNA TGTGCCAGCAGCCCTTTGAGCCAAGAGACCCAGTACTTC. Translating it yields CASSPLSQETQYF.

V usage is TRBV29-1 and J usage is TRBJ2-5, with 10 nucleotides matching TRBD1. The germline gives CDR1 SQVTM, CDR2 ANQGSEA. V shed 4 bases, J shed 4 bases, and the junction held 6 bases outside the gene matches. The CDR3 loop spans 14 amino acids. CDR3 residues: CSVAWTGGGETQYF. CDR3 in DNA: TGCAGCGTTGCGTGGACAGGGGGTGGAGAGACCCAGTACTTC.

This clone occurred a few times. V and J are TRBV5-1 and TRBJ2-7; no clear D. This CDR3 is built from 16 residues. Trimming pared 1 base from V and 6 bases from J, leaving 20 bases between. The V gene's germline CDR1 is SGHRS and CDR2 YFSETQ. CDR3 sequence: CASSLMGSTGYGEQYF. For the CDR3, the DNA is TGCGCCAGCAGCTTGATGGGGTCGACGGGTTACGGCGAGCAGTACTTC.

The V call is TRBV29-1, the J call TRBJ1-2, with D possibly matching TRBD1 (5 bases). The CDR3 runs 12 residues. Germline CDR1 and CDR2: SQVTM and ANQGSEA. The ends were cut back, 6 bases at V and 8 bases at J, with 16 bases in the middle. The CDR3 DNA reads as TGCAGCGTGGGGACCTCCGTCGTCGGCTACACCTTC. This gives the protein CSVGTSVVGYTF.

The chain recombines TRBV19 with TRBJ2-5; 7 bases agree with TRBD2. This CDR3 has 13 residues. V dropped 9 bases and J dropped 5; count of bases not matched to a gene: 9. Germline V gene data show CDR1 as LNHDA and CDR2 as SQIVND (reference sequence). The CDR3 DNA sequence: TGTGCCAGCTTTCGGACTAGGGTGGAGACCCAGTACTTC. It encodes CASFRTRVETQYF.

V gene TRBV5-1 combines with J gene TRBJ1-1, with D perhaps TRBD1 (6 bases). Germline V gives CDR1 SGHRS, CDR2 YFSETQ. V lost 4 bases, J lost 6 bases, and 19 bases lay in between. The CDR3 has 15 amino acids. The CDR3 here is CASSTLTMGAAEAFF. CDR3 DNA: TGCGCCAGCAGCACACTTACCATGGGGGCGGCTGAAGCTTTCTTT.

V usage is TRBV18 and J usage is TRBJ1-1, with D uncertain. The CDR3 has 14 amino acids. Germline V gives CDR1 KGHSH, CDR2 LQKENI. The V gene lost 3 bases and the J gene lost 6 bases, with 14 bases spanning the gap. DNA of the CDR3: TGTGCCAGCTCACCGGACGGCGGAAGGGCTGAAGCTTTCTTT. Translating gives CASSPDGGRAEAFF.

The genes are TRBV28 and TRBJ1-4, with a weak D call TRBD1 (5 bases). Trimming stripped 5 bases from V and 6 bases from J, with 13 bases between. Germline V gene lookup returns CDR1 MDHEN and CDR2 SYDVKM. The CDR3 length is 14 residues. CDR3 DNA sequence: TGTGCCAGCAGTCGCGCCGCGGGGGATGAAAAACTGTTTTTT. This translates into CASSRAAGDEKLFF.

The CDR3 DNA is TGCGCCAGCAGCCAGGGACTAGCGGGAGGTGCTACCGGGGAGCTGTTTTTT. Translating gives CASSQGLAGGATGELFF. V is TRBV5-1 and J is TRBJ2-2; 15 nucleotides line up with TRBD2. Losses at the gene ends were 4 bases for V and 5 bases for J; bases not matched to a gene: 6. Germline lookup yields CDR1 SGHRS and CDR2 YFSETQ. The CDR3 contains 17 residues.

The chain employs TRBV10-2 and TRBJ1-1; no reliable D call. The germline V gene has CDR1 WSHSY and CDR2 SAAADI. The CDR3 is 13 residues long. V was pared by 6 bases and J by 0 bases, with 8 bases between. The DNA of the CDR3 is TGCGCCAGCAGCGCAGATATGAACACTGAAGCTTTCTTT. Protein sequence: CASSADMNTEAFF.

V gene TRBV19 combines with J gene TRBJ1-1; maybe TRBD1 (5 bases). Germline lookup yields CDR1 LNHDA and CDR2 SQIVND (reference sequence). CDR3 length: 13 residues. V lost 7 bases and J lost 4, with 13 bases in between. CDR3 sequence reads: CASMPQGGTEAFF. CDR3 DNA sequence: TGTGCCAGTATGCCTCAGGGCGGCACTGAAGCTTTCTTT.

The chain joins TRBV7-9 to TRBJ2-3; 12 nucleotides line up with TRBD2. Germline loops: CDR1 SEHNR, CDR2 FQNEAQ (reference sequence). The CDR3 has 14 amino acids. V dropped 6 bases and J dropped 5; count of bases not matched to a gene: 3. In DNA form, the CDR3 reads TGTGCCAGCAGTTCACTAGCGGGGGGAGATACGCAGTATTTT. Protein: CASSSLAGGDTQYF. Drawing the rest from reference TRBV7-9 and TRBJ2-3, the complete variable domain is DTGVSQNPRHKITKRGQNVTFRCDPISEHNRLYWYRQTLGQGPEFLTYFQNEAQLEKSRLLSDRFSAERPKGSFSTLEIQRTEQGDSAMYLCASSSLAGGDTQYFGPGTRLTVL.

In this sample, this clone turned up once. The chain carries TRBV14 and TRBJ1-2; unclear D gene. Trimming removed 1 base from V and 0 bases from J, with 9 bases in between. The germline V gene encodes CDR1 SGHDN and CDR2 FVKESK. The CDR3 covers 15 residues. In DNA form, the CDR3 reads TGTGCCAGCAGCCAAGTTTTGGGGTCTAACTATGGCTACACCTTC. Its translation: CASSQVLGSNYGYTF.